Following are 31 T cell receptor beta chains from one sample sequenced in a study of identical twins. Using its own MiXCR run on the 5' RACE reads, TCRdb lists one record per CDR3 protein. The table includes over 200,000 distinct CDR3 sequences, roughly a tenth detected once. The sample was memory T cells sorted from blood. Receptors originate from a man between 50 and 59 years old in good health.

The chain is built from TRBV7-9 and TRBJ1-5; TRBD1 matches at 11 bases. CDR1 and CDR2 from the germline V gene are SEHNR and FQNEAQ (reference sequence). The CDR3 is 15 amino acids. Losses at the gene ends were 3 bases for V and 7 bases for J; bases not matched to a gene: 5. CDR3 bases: TGTGCCAGCAGCTTGTGGACAGGGGGCGACCAGCCCCAGCATTTT. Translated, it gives CASSLWTGGDQPQHF.

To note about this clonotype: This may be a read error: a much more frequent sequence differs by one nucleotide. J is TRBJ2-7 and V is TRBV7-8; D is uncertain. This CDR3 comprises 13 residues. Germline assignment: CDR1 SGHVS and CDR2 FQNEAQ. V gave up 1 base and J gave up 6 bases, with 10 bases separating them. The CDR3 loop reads CASSLVEPCEQYF. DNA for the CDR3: TGTGCCAGCAGCTTAGTTGAGCCCTGCGAGCAGTACTTC.

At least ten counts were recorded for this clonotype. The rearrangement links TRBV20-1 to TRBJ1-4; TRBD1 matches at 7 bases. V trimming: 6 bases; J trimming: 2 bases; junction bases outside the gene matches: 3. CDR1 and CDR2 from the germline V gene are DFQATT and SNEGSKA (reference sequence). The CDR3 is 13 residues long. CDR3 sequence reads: CSAPGQTNEKLFF. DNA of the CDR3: TGCAGTGCACCGGGACAGACTAATGAAAAACTGTTTTTT.

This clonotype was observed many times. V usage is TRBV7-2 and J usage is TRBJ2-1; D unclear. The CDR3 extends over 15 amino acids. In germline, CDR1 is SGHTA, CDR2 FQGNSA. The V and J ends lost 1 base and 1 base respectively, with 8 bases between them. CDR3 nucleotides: TGTGCCAGCAGCTTAGATCGTAGTTCCTACAATGAGCAGTTCTTC. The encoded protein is CASSLDRSSYNEQFF.

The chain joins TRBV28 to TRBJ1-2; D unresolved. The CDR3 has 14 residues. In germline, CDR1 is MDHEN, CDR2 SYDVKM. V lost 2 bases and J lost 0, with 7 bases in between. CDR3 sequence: CASSLNLPNYGYTF. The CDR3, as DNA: TGTGCCAGCAGTTTAAACCTCCCTAACTATGGCTACACCTTC.

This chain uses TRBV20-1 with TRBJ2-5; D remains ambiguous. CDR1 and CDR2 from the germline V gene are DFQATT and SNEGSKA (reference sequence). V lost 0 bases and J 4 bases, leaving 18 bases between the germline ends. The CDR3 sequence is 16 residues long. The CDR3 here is CSARDDPSPPGETQYF. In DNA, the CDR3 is TGCAGTGCTAGAGATGACCCCAGCCCTCCGGGAGAGACCCAGTACTTC.

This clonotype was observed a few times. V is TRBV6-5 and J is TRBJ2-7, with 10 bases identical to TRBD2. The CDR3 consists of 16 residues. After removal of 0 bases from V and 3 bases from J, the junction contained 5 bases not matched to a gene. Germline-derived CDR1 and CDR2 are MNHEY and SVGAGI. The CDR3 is CASSYSQRGGFYEQYF. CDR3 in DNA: TGTGCCAGCAGTTACTCACAGCGGGGGGGATTCTACGAGCAGTACTTC.

The CDR3 DNA reads TGTGCCAGCAGTGAAGGGACTAGCGGGAAGAGGGCCAAAAACATTCAGTACTTC. Translation: CASSEGTSGKRAKNIQYF. The rearrangement links TRBV2 to TRBJ2-4; 12 bases agree with TRBD2. CDR1 and CDR2 from the germline V gene are SNHLY and FYNNEI. V dropped 1 base and J dropped 1; count of bases not matched to a gene: 5. This CDR3 spans 18 amino acids.

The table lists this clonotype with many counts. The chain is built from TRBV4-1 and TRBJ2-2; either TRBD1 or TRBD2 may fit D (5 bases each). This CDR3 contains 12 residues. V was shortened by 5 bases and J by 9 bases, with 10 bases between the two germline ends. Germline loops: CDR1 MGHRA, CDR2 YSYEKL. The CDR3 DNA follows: TGCGCCAGCAGCGGGACCGCCCGGGAGCTGTTTTTT. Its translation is CASSGTARELFF.

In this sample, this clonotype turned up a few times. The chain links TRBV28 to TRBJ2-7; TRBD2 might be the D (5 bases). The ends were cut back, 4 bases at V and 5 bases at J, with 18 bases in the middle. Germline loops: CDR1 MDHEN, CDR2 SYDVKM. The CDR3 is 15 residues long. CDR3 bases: TGTGCCAGCAGTTGGAGGCAATCCGGGTCCAACGAGCAGTACTTC. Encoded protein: CASSWRQSGSNEQYF.

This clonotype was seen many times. In nucleotides, the CDR3 is TGTGCCAGCTCACCAAAGGGGCGCGTCACTGAAGCTTTCTTT. Amino acid sequence: CASSPKGRVTEAFF. The chain links TRBV18 to TRBJ1-1; D perhaps matches TRBD1 (5 bases). V was clipped by 2 bases and J by 4 bases, with 11 bases between them. Germline CDR1 is KGHSH and CDR2 is LQKENI. The CDR3 has 14 amino acids.

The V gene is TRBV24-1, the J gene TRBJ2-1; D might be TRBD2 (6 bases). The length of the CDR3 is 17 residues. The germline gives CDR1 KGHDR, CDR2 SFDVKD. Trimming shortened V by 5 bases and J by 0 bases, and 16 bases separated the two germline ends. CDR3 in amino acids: CATSGGSGPSSYNEQFF. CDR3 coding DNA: TGTGCCACCAGTGGAGGGAGCGGGCCAAGCTCCTACAATGAGCAGTTCTTC.

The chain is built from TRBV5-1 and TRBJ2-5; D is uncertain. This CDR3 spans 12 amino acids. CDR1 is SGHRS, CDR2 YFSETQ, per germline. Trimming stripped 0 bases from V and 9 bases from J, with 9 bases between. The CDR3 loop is CASSLESASQYF. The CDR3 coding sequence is TGCGCCAGCAGCTTGGAGAGCGCCTCCCAGTACTTC.

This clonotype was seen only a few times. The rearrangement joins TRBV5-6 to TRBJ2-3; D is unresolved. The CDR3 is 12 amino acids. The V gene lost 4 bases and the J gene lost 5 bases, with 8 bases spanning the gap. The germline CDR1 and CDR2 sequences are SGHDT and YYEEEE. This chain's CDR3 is CASSVRRDTQYF. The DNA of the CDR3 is TGTGCCAGCAGCGTCCGGCGAGATACGCAGTATTTT.

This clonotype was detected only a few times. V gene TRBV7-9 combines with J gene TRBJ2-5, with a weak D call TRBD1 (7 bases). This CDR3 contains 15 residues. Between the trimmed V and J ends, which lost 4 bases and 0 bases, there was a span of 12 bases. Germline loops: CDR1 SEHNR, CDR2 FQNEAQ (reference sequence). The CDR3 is CASSSTGRYQETQYF. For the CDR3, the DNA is TGTGCCAGCAGCTCGACAGGGAGGTACCAAGAGACCCAGTACTTC.

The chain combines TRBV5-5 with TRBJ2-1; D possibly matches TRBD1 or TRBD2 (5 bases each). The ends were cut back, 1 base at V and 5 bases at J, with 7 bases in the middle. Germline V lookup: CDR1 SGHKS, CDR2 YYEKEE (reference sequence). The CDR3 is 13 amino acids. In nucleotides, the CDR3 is TGTGCCAGCAGCTTGTCGGGGCACAATGAGCAGTTCTTC. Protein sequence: CASSLSGHNEQFF.

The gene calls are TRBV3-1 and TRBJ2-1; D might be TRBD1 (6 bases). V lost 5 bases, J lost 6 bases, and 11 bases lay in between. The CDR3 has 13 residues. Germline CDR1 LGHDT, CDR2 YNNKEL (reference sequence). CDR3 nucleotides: TGTGCCAGCAGCTGGACAGAGTCCAATGAGCAGTTCTTC. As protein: CASSWTESNEQFF.

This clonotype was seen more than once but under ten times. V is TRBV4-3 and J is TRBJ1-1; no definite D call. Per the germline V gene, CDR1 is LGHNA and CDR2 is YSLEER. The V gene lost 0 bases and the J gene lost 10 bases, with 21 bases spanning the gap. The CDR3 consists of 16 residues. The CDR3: CASSQDLSAGTRRAFF. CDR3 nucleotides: TGCGCCAGCAGCCAAGATCTCTCCGCAGGAACCCGAAGAGCTTTCTTT.

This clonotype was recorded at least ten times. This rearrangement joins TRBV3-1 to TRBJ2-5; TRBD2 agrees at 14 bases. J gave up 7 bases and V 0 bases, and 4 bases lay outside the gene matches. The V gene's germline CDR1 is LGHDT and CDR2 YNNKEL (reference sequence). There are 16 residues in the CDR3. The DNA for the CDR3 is TGTGCCAGCAGCCAAGATTCCGGACTAGCGGGAGGGACCCAGTACTTC. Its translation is CASSQDSGLAGGTQYF.

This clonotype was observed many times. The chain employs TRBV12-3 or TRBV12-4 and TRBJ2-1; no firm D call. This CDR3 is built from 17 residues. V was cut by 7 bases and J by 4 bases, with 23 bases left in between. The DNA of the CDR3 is TGTGCCAGCATTTCCAAAACGGGTCAGGAGAATTACAATGAGCAGTTCTTC. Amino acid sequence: CASISKTGQENYNEQFF.

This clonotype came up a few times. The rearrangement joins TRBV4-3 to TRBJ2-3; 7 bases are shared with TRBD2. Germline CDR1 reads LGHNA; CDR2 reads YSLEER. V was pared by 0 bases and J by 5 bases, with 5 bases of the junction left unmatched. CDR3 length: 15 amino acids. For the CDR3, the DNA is TGCGCCAGCAGCCAAGAGGCGGGAGTAGGAGATACGCAGTATTTT. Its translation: CASSQEAGVGDTQYF.

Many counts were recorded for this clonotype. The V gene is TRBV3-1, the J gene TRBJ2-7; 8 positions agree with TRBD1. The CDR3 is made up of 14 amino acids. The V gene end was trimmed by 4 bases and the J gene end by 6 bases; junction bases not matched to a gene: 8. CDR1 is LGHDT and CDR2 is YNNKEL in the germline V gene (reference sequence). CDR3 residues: CASSPGQASGEQYF. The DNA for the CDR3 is TGTGCCAGCAGCCCGGGACAGGCCTCTGGCGAGCAGTACTTC.

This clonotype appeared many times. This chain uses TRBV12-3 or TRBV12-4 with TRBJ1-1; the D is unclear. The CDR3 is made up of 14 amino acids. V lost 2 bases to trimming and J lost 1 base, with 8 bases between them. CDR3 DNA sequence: TGTGCCAGCAGTTTACAGGTTCCGAACACTGAAGCTTTCTTT. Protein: CASSLQVPNTEAFF.

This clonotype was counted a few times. The CDR3 nucleotides read TGCAGTGTACGCTCTGGGGCCAACGTCCTGACTTTC. This codes for CSVRSGANVLTF. The V call is TRBV20-1, the J call TRBJ2-6, with D unresolved. Trimming cost V 7 bases and J 0 bases, with 4 bases left between them. The CDR3 is 12 residues long. Germline values: CDR1 DFQATT, CDR2 SNEGSKA (reference sequence).

The CDR3 bases are TGCGCCAGCAAGACAGGAGACTCTGGGGCCAACGTCCTGACTTTC. It codes for CASKTGDSGANVLTF. The J gene is TRBJ2-6, the V gene TRBV5-1; a possible D gene is TRBD1 (6 bases). Germline-derived CDR1 and CDR2 are SGHRS and YFSETQ. The CDR3 is 15 amino acids. Trimming removed 6 bases from V and 0 bases from J, with 10 bases in between.

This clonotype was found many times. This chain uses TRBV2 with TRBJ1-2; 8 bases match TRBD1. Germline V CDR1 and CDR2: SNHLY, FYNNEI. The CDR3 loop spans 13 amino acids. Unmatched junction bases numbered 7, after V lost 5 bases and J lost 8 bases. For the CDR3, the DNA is TGTGCCAGCAGTCCGGACAGGGAGCGGGGCTACACCTTC. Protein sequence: CASSPDRERGYTF.

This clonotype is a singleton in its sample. The CDR3 DNA is TGCGCCAGCAGCATCTTTGTAGCGGGGGGAGCCTACGAGCAGTACTTC. Amino acids: CASSIFVAGGAYEQYF. The chain has TRBV5-1 and TRBJ2-7, with 10 bases matching TRBD2. The CDR3 is 16 amino acids. J gave up 2 bases and V 4 bases, and 9 bases lay outside the gene matches. CDR1 is SGHRS, CDR2 YFSETQ, per germline. Using reference TRBV5-1 and TRBJ2-7 for the parts outside the CDR3, the full variable domain is KAGVTQTPRYLIKTRGQQVTLSCSPISGHRSVSWYQQTPGQGLQFLFEYFSETQRNKGNFPGRFSGRQFSNSRSEMNVSTLELGDSALYLCASSIFVAGGAYEQYFGPGTRLTVT.

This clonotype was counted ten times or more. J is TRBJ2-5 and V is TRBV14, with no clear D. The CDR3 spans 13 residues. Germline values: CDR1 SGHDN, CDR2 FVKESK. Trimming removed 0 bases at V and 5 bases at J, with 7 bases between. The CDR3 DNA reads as TGTGCCAGCAGCCAAGATCTCAGGGAGACCCAGTACTTC. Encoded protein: CASSQDLRETQYF.

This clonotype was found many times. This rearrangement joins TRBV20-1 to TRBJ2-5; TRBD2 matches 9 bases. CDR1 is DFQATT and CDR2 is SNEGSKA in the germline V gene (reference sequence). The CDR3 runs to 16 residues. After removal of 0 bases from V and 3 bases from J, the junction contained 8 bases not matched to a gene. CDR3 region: CSARDYGLAIEETQYF. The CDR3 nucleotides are TGCAGTGCTAGAGATTACGGACTAGCGATTGAAGAGACCCAGTACTTC.

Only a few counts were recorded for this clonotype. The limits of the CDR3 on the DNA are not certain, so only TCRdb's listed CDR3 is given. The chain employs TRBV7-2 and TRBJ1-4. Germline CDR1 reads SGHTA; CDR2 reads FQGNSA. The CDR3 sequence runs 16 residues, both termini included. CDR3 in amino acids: CASSLGQGGREKNCFF.

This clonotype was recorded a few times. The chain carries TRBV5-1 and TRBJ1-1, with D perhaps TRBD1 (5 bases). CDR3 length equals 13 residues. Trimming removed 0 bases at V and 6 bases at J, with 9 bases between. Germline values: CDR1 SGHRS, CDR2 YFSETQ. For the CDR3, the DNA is TGCGCCAGCAGCTTGGCAAGGGGCTCTGAAGCTTTCTTT. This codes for CASSLARGSEAFF. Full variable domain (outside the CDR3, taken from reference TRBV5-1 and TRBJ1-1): KAGVTQTPRYLIKTRGQQVTLSCSPISGHRSVSWYQQTPGQGLQFLFEYFSETQRNKGNFPGRFSGRQFSNSRSEMNVSTLELGDSALYLCASSLARGSEAFFGQGTRLTVV.